These 2 T cell receptor beta chains share one sample of origin, sequenced in a study of blood T cells in healthy people across ages. The authors ran a second PCR of roughly 7 to 11 cycles using a sample-barcoded 5' primer and a J-beta primer mix. Using its own MiXCR run on the 5' RACE reads, TCRdb lists one record per CDR3 protein. The data contain over 1.5 million distinct CDR3 sequences, around 48% of them singletons. Sequenced input: blood. Source of these receptors: a woman aged 40-49 years in good health.

The chain is built from TRBV7-2 and TRBJ2-1; 9 positions match TRBD1. Germline V CDR1 and CDR2: SGHTA, FQGNSA. The CDR3 totals 16 residues. Unmatched junction bases numbered 11, after V lost 3 bases and J lost 8 bases. For the CDR3, the DNA is TGTGCCAGCAGCTTCAGGTGGGACAGGGTAAGCCATGAGCAGTTCTTC. This gives the protein CASSFRWDRVSHEQFF.

The chain recombines TRBV7-2 with TRBJ2-5, with 12 bases that match TRBD2. Germline V gene data show CDR1 as SGHTA and CDR2 as FQGNSA. The CDR3 runs to 15 residues. V trimming: 4 bases; J trimming: 5 bases; junction bases outside the gene matches: 5. The CDR3 reads CASSSRTSGIETQYF. The CDR3 DNA sequence: TGTGCCAGCAGCTCACGGACTAGCGGGATTGAGACCCAGTACTTC.